The 30 T cell receptor beta chains below come from one sample, sequenced in a study of blood T cell repertoires in COVID-19. Profiling relied on immunoSEQ multiplex PCR, and the TCRdb table lists in-frame clones only, not all of them. The table has 200,000 to 250,000 clones, around 89% seen once. Material: PBMCs or T cells enriched from blood (not recorded which). The receptors come from a young woman in a cohort exposed to, infected with or recovered from COVID-19 (not recorded which).

This rearrangement joins TRBV5-6 to TRBJ1-2; 7 positions match TRBD1. The germline V gene has CDR1 SGHDT and CDR2 YYEEEE. This CDR3 has 13 residues. V lost 5 bases, J lost 0 bases, and 1 base stayed unmatched. The DNA of the CDR3 is TGTGCCAGCAGTGACAGGGCTAACTATGGCTACACCTTC. This codes for CASSDRANYGYTF. Filled out from reference TRBV5-6 and TRBJ1-2, the complete variable domain reads DAGVTQSPTHLIKTRGQQVTLRCSPKSGHDTVSWYQQALGQGPQFIFQYYEEEERQRGNFPDRFSGHQFPNYSSELNVNALLLGDSALYLCASSDRANYGYTFGSGTRLTVV.

V gene TRBV6-5 combines with J gene TRBJ1-5, with 8 nucleotides matching TRBD1. In germline, CDR1 is MNHEY, CDR2 SVGAGI. V lost 7 bases, J lost 3 bases, and 8 bases stayed unmatched. CDR3 length equals 15 residues. This CDR3 is CASKFGQGYNQPQHF. The CDR3 bases are TGTGCCAGCAAATTCGGACAGGGATACAATCAGCCCCAGCATTTT.

The chain uses TRBV7-3 and TRBJ2-7; possibly TRBD1 for D (6 bases). This CDR3 contains 16 residues. Germline V CDR1 and CDR2: SGHTA, FQGTGA. The V end lost 5 bases, the J end lost 0 bases, and 17 bases lay between the germline ends. Written as DNA, the CDR3 is TGTGCCAGCAGCGCCCGCCCGCAGGGGTACTCCTACGAGCAGTACTTC. It codes for CASSARPQGYSYEQYF.

This chain joins TRBV2 and TRBJ2-7; 9 bases are a match to TRBD1. Germline V gene lookup returns CDR1 SNHLY and CDR2 FYNNEI. This CDR3 contains 12 residues. With 6 bases clipped from V and 5 bases from J, the junction kept 2 bases outside the gene matches. The CDR3: CASRGQGDEQYF. The CDR3 DNA sequence: TGTGCCAGCAGGGGACAGGGAGACGAGCAGTACTTC.

V and J are TRBV18 and TRBJ2-4; TRBD1 matches 10 bases. Germline trimming cut 6 bases from V and 2 bases from J; bases unmatched to any gene: 10. The CDR3 runs to 17 residues. CDR1 and CDR2 from the germline V gene are KGHSH and LQKENI. In nucleotides, the CDR3 is TGTGCCAGCTCCCTCCTCCGGGACAGGGGTTCCAAAAACATTCAGTACTTC. Encoded protein: CASSLLRDRGSKNIQYF.

The chain employs TRBV10-3 and TRBJ2-2; 11 nucleotides agree with TRBD1. V shed 2 bases, J shed 4 bases, and the junction held 0 bases outside the gene matches. This CDR3 is 15 amino acids long. Germline V gene data show CDR1 as ENHRY and CDR2 as SYGVKD. CDR3 in DNA: TGTGCCATCAGTGAGGGACAGGGGGCCACCGGGGAGCTGTTTTTT. Translation gives CAISEGQGATGELFF.

This chain joins TRBV5-4 and TRBJ2-2; 7 bases align to TRBD2. Germline V gives CDR1 SGHNT, CDR2 YYREEE (reference sequence). V trimming: 4 bases; J trimming: 6 bases; junction bases outside the gene matches: 12. The CDR3 runs to 16 residues. The chain's CDR3 is CASSPSGRETAGELFF. The CDR3 coding sequence is TGTGCCAGCAGCCCCTCTGGGCGGGAGACAGCCGGGGAGCTGTTTTTT. Full variable domain (remainder filled in from reference TRBV5-4 and TRBJ2-2): ETGVTQSPTHLIKTRGQQVTLRCSSQSGHNTVSWYQQALGQGPQFIFQYYREEENGRGNFPPRFSGLQFPNYSSELNVNALELDDSALYLCASSPSGRETAGELFFGEGSRLTVL.

The genes are TRBV19 and TRBJ1-4; 9 positions match TRBD1. V dropped 4 bases and J dropped 8; count of bases not matched to a gene: 5. Germline V gene lookup returns CDR1 LNHDA and CDR2 SQIVND (reference sequence). The CDR3 extends over 14 amino acids. This chain's CDR3 is CASSTGTGPEKLFF. In DNA form, the CDR3 reads TGTGCCAGTAGTACCGGGACAGGGCCAGAAAAACTGTTTTTT.

The rearrangement joins TRBV3-1 (or the pseudogene TRBV3-2) to TRBJ1-4; TRBD1 agrees at 10 bases. The V gene end was trimmed by 5 bases and the J gene end by 6 bases; junction bases not matched to a gene: 6. CDR1 is LGHDT and CDR2 is YNNKEL in the germline V gene (reference sequence). This CDR3 comprises 15 residues. The DNA of the CDR3 is TGTGCCAGCAGCGAAGGACAGGGGGAATATGAAAAACTGTTTTTT. Residues: CASSEGQGEYEKLFF.

This clone has just one count. The chain couples TRBV7-8 to TRBJ1-6, with 7 bases matching TRBD1. This CDR3 has 14 residues. Losses at the gene ends were 5 bases for V and 9 bases for J; bases not matched to a gene: 7. The germline V gene encodes CDR1 SGHVS and CDR2 FQNEAQ. The CDR3 region has the DNA TGTGCCAGCAGCCAGACAGGGAGTGCTTCACCCCTCCACTTT. It yields the protein CASSQTGSASPLHF. Drawing the rest from reference TRBV7-8 and TRBJ1-6, the complete variable domain is GAGVSQSPRYKVAKRGQDVALRCDPISGHVSLFWYQQALGQGPEFLTYFQNEAQLDKSGLPSDRFFAERPEGSVSTLKIQRTQQEDSAVYLCASSQTGSASPLHFGNGTRLTVT.

This clone appeared once. This rearrangement joins TRBV19 to TRBJ2-2, with TRBD2 matching 14 bases. Germline trimming cut 6 bases from V and 4 bases from J; bases unmatched to any gene: 7. The germline V gene has CDR1 LNHDA and CDR2 SQIVND (reference sequence). This CDR3 is built from 17 residues. The CDR3 region is CASSWTSGRPGTGELFF. CDR3 nucleotides: TGTGCCAGTAGCTGGACTAGCGGGAGGCCTGGCACCGGGGAGCTGTTTTTT.

The CDR3 DNA is TGTGCCAGCAGCTTAGTTGACAGGAACACTGAAGCTTTCTTT. It yields the protein CASSLVDRNTEAFF. V gene TRBV7-6 combines with J gene TRBJ1-1, with D perhaps matching TRBD1 (5 bases). V was shortened by 1 base and J by 1 base, with 7 bases between the two germline ends. Germline V CDR1 and CDR2: SGHVS, FNYEAQ. The CDR3 totals 14 residues. The full variable domain, rest sourced from reference TRBV7-6 and TRBJ1-1, is GAGVSQSPRYKVTKRGQDVALRCDPISGHVSLYWYRQALGQGPEFLTYFNYEAQQDKSGLPNDRFSAERPEGSISTLTIQRTEQRDSAMYRCASSLVDRNTEAFFGQGTRLTVV.

The chain has TRBV30 and TRBJ2-1; 13 bases are a match to TRBD2. The junction had 17 bases not matched to a gene; V was cut back by 3 bases and J by 0 bases. Germline CDR1 and CDR2: GTSNPN and SVGIG (reference sequence). The CDR3 length is 21 residues. The CDR3 nucleotides are TGTGCCTGGAGGGCCGATACCTGGACTAGCGGGAGAGTAGACTCCTACAATGAGCAGTTCTTC. It is translated as CAWRADTWTSGRVDSYNEQFF.

This clone was detected only a few times. The chain employs TRBV2 and TRBJ2-2, with 8 bases lining up with TRBD1. The CDR3 loop spans 14 amino acids. The ends lost 6 bases at V and 5 bases at J; junction bases unmatched: 5. Germline CDR1 SNHLY, CDR2 FYNNEI. The CDR3 sequence is CASSPRGQTGELFF. Here the CDR3 DNA reads TGTGCCAGCAGCCCCAGGGGGCAGACCGGGGAGCTGTTTTTT.

The rearrangement joins TRBV18 to TRBJ2-7, with 12 bases fitting TRBD1. The CDR3 is 15 residues long. Per the germline V gene, CDR1 is KGHSH and CDR2 is LQKENI. V trimming: 3 bases; J trimming: 6 bases; junction bases outside the gene matches: 6. The CDR3 loop is CASSPNRDRGLEQYF. The DNA of the CDR3 is TGTGCCAGCTCACCCAACCGGGACAGGGGGCTCGAGCAGTACTTC.

The table lists this clone with a few counts. The V gene is TRBV27, the J gene TRBJ1-1; D is unclear. V gave up 6 bases and J gave up 2 bases, with 10 bases separating them. From germline, CDR1 is MNHEY and CDR2 SMNVEV (reference sequence). The CDR3 consists of 13 residues. The CDR3 region is CASRPRANTEAFF. CDR3 nucleotides: TGTGCCAGCAGACCGCGGGCCAACACTGAAGCTTTCTTT.

The genes are TRBV2 and TRBJ2-1; 9 nucleotides line up with TRBD2. Germline trimming cut 9 bases from V and 4 bases from J; bases unmatched to any gene: 7. Germline lookup yields CDR1 SNHLY and CDR2 FYNNEI. The CDR3 has 14 amino acids. CDR3 sequence (DNA): TGTGCCAGAGGGTCTAGCGGGGATTACAATGAGCAGTTCTTC. This gives the protein CARGSSGDYNEQFF. Looking up the rest from reference TRBV2 and TRBJ2-1 gives the full variable domain: EPEVTQTPSHQVTQMGQEVILRCVPISNHLYFYWYRQILGQKVEFLVSFYNNEISEKSEIFDDQFSVERPDGSNFTLKIRSTKLEDSAMYFCARGSSGDYNEQFFGPGTRLTVL.

J is TRBJ1-1 and V is TRBV5-1; perhaps TRBD1 as D (6 bases). CDR3 size: 15 residues. The germline V and J ends were trimmed by 4 bases and 2 bases, with 15 bases remaining between them. Germline CDR1 reads SGHRS; CDR2 reads YFSETQ. The CDR3 here is CASSHRQDFNTEAFF. The CDR3 DNA reads TGCGCCAGCAGCCATAGACAGGACTTCAACACTGAAGCTTTCTTT.

The V gene is TRBV4-2, the J gene TRBJ2-7; D remains ambiguous. Trimming cost V 1 base and J 2 bases, with 12 bases left between them. Germline lookup yields CDR1 LGHNA and CDR2 YNFKEQ. The length of the CDR3 is 15 residues. CDR3 protein: CASSQGVSSAYEQYF. CDR3 nucleotides: TGTGCCAGCAGCCAAGGAGTTAGCAGTGCCTACGAGCAGTACTTC.

This sequence joins TRBV28 and TRBJ1-2; D perhaps matches TRBD1 (6 bases). Trimming pared 5 bases from V and 7 bases from J, leaving 20 bases between. CDR1 is MDHEN and CDR2 is SYDVKM in the germline V gene. This CDR3 has 15 residues. This chain's CDR3 is CASSNTGTAPRGYTF. The CDR3 nucleotides are TGTGCCAGCAGTAACACAGGGACGGCTCCTCGTGGCTACACCTTC.

In this sample, this clone turned up many times. The rearrangement joins TRBV11-2 to TRBJ2-7, with D possibly TRBD2 on 5 matching bases. Trimming took 1 base from V and 2 from J, leaving 12 bases between them. Germline values: CDR1 SGHAT, CDR2 FQNNGV. The CDR3 is made up of 15 amino acids. This CDR3 is CASSLGQPGTYEQYF. The CDR3 DNA reads as TGTGCCAGCAGCTTAGGGCAGCCCGGGACCTACGAGCAGTACTTC.

The chain couples TRBV12-3 or TRBV12-4 to TRBJ2-1, with 8 bases identical to TRBD2. The CDR3 consists of 13 residues. The junction had 8 bases not matched to a gene; V was cut back by 10 bases and J by 6 bases. In DNA, the CDR3 is TGTGCCACCGCGGGGGGCTGGGTCAATGAGCAGTTCTTC. The encoded protein is CATAGGWVNEQFF.

The chain links TRBV27 to TRBJ2-7; 11 nucleotides match TRBD2. Germline values: CDR1 MNHEY, CDR2 SMNVEV (reference sequence). J was trimmed by 5 bases and V by 5 bases; bases with no gene match: 5. The CDR3 has 14 amino acids. The chain's CDR3 is CASSPTSGIHEQYF. CDR3 sequence (DNA): TGTGCCAGCAGTCCGACTAGCGGGATCCACGAGCAGTACTTC.

The chain couples TRBV7-8 to TRBJ2-5, with 9 nucleotides matching TRBD1. This CDR3 contains 17 residues. Germline trimming cut 5 bases from V and 5 bases from J; bases unmatched to any gene: 15. Germline V gives CDR1 SGHVS, CDR2 FQNEAQ. DNA of the CDR3: TGTGCCAGCAGCAAACCTGGACAGGGGCGATTTAGGGAGACCCAGTACTTC. Protein: CASSKPGQGRFRETQYF.

The chain recombines TRBV3-1 (or the pseudogene TRBV3-2) with TRBJ2-7; D may be TRBD2 (6 bases). V lost 7 bases and J lost 1, with 17 bases in between. CDR3 length: 15 amino acids. Germline CDR1 LGHDT, CDR2 YNNKEL (reference sequence). The CDR3 reads CASISFGGTSYEQYF. CDR3 nucleotide sequence: TGTGCCAGCATCTCTTTCGGCGGGACGTCCTACGAGCAGTACTTC.

The rearrangement uses TRBV18 and TRBJ1-1; D not certain. CDR1 is KGHSH and CDR2 is LQKENI in the germline V gene. Trimming removed 8 bases from V and 2 bases from J, with 9 bases in between. CDR3 length: 12 residues. CDR3 sequence reads: CASLQSNTEAFF. The CDR3 DNA sequence: TGTGCCAGCCTACAGTCAAACACTGAAGCTTTCTTT.

V is TRBV5-1 and J is TRBJ2-2; D might be TRBD2 (6 bases). The length of the CDR3 is 13 residues. Trimming took off 4 bases at V and 4 bases at J, with 8 bases between the two ends. Germline CDR1 SGHRS, CDR2 YFSETQ. The CDR3 region is CASSGGVTGELFF. For the CDR3, the DNA is TGCGCCAGCAGCGGAGGGGTCACCGGGGAGCTGTTTTTT.

Only a few counts were recorded for this clone. The chain employs TRBV9 and TRBJ1-2; D gene uncertain. V shed 3 bases and J shed 7 bases, with 10 bases lying between them. The CDR3 totals 12 residues. Germline CDR1 is SGDLS and CDR2 is YYNGEE. The CDR3 DNA sequence: TGTGCCAGCAGCGGACATGTAGGTGGCTACACCTTC. Its protein product is CASSGHVGGYTF. The variable domain in full, completed from reference TRBV9 and TRBJ1-2, reads DSGVTQTPKHLITATGQRVTLRCSPRSGDLSVYWYQQSLDQGLQFLIQYYNGEERAKGNILERFSAQQFPDLHSELNLSSLELGDSALYFCASSGHVGGYTFGSGTRLTVV.

The CDR3 reads CASSLNRPGDGNTIYF. In DNA, the CDR3 is TGCGCCAGCAGCTTGAATCGACCGGGAGACGGAAACACCATATATTTT. The chain uses TRBV5-1 and TRBJ1-3, with no clear D. Germline CDR1 reads SGHRS; CDR2 reads YFSETQ. The V end lost 1 base, the J end lost 4 bases, and 15 bases lay between the germline ends. There are 16 residues in the CDR3.

This clone was counted once. This chain connects TRBV28 to TRBJ1-1; 8 bases line up with TRBD1. From germline, CDR1 is MDHEN and CDR2 SYDVKM. The V gene end was trimmed by 6 bases and the J gene end by 3 bases; junction bases not matched to a gene: 3. The CDR3 covers 13 residues. CDR3 sequence: CASSQDRDTEAFF. The CDR3 DNA is TGTGCCAGCAGCCAGGACAGGGACACTGAAGCTTTCTTT. The variable domain in full, completed from reference TRBV28 and TRBJ1-1, reads DVKVTQSSRYLVKRTGEKVFLECVQDMDHENMFWYRQDPGLGLRLIYFSYDVKMKEKGDIPEGYSVSREKKERFSLILESASTNQTSMYLCASSQDRDTEAFFGQGTRLTVV.